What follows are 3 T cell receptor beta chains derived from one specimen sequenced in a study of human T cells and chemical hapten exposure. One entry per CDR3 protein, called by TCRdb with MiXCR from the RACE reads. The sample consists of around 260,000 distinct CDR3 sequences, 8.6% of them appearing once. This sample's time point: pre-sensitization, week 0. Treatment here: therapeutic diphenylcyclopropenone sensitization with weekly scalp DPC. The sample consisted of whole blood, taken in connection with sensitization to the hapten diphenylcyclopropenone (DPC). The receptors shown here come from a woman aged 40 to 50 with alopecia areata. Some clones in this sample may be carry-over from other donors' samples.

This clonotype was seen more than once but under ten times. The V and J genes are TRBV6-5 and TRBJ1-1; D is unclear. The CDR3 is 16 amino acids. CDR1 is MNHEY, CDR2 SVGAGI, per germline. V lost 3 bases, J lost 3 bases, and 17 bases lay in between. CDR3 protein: CASSYRVGSGHTEAFF. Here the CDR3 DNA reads TGTGCCAGCAGTTATAGGGTCGGTTCGGGCCACACTGAAGCTTTCTTT.

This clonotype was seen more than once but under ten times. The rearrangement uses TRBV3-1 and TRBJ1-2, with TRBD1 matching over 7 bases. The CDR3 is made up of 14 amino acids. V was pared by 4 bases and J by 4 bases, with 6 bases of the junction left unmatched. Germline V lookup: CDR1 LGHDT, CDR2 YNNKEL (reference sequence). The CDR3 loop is CASSRGQDRYGYTF. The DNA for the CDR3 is TGTGCCAGCAGCCGAGGACAGGACCGCTATGGCTACACCTTC.

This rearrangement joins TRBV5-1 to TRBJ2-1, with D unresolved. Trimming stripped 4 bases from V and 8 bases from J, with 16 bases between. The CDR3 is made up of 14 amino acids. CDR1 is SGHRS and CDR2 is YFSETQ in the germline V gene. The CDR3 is CASSLGLGYDEQFF. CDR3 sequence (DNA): TGCGCCAGCAGCCTGGGCCTGGGCTATGATGAGCAGTTCTTC.